This is a list of T cell receptor beta chains from one sample in a study of T-cell reconstitution after alpha-beta-depleted transplantation in children. TCRdb re-derived calls from the PCR reads in MiXCR, one entry per CDR3 protein. Among roughly 160,000 distinct CDR3 sequences listed, 11% were seen once. Sequenced material: PBMCs, taken before TCRalphabeta/CD19-depleted stem cell transplant. The source of these receptors is a boy under 10 years old with acute myeloid leukemia, due to receive a stem cell transplant. Each CDR3 is given with its conserved first and last residue. A D gene is named only where the DNA matches it firmly. Clone size is given for some rows only: seen once, a few or many times, or a class if the clone is expanded.

j_gene: TRBJ2-1
v_gene: TRBV7-3
abundance: many
d_gene: TRBD2
CDR3aa: CASSLILGAGGNNEQFF
CDR3nt: TGTGCCAGCAGCTTAATCCTGGGGGCGGGGGGCAACAATGAGCAGTTCTTC

j_gene: TRBJ1-4
v_gene: TRBV5-1
abundance: many
d_gene: TRBD1
CDR3aa: CASSLGTVNEKLFF
CDR3nt: TGCGCCAGCAGCCTCGGGACAGTTAATGAAAAACTGTTTTTT

j_gene: TRBJ2-3
v_gene: TRBV12-3/TRBV12-4
abundance: NA
d_gene: NA
CDR3aa: CASSFGGRASQGDTQYF
CDR3nt: TGTGCCAGCAGTTTTGGTGGGAGGGCCTCCCAGGGGGATACGCAGTATTTT

j_gene: TRBJ2-5
v_gene: TRBV5-1
abundance: many
d_gene: TRBD2
CDR3aa: CASSKLAGMETQYF
CDR3nt: TGCGCCAGCAGCAAACTAGCGGGAATGGAGACCCAGTACTTC

j_gene: TRBJ2-3
v_gene: TRBV20-1
abundance: many
d_gene: TRBD2
CDR3aa: CSAGTSGGRGQYF
CDR3nt: TGCAGTGCCGGGACTAGCGGGGGTCGGGGGCAGTATTTT

j_gene: TRBJ1-1
v_gene: TRBV4-2
abundance: many
d_gene: NA
CDR3aa: CASSQARPGGHTEAFF
CDR3nt: TGTGCCAGCAGCCAAGCACGCCCCGGGGGGCACACTGAAGCTTTCTTT

j_gene: TRBJ2-1
v_gene: TRBV20-1
abundance: many
d_gene: TRBD1
CDR3aa: CSAKAYSTGGYNEQFF
CDR3nt: TGCAGTGCCAAGGCATATTCTACAGGGGGGTACAATGAGCAGTTCTTC

j_gene: TRBJ2-1
v_gene: TRBV6-2/TRBV6-3
abundance: many
d_gene: NA
CDR3aa: CASSSRDFNIVGTPPYRYNEQFF
CDR3nt: TGTGCCAGCAGTTCCCGGGACTTCAACATTGTGGGGACTCCCCCCTACCGTTACAATGAGCAGTTCTTC

j_gene: TRBJ1-5
v_gene: TRBV20-1
abundance: few
d_gene: TRBD1
CDR3aa: CSANLQGSNQPQHF
CDR3nt: TGCAGTGCAAACCTACAGGGGAGCAATCAGCCCCAGCATTTT

j_gene: TRBJ1-2
v_gene: TRBV28
abundance: NA
d_gene: NA
CDR3aa: CASSLASYTGYGYTF
CDR3nt: TGTGCCAGCAGTTTAGCATCCTACACGGGTTATGGCTACACCTTC

j_gene: TRBJ1-2
v_gene: TRBV12-3/TRBV12-4
abundance: many
d_gene: NA
CDR3aa: CASILDYGYTF
CDR3nt: TGTGCCAGCATTTTAGACTATGGCTACACCTTC

j_gene: TRBJ2-3
v_gene: TRBV20-1
abundance: many
d_gene: NA
CDR3aa: CSARDDEETDTQYF
CDR3nt: TGCAGTGCTAGAGATGACGAGGAAACAGATACGCAGTATTTT

j_gene: TRBJ2-5
v_gene: TRBV4-2
abundance: NA
d_gene: NA
CDR3aa: CASGPGLLTYQETQYF
CDR3nt: TGTGCCAGCGGCCCCGGGCTGCTGACCTACCAAGAGACCCAGTACTTC